These 6 T cell receptor beta chains were sequenced from one sample in a study of blood T cell repertoires in COVID-19. The assay was immunoSEQ multiplex PCR, and TCRdb's table has in-frame clones only and misses some. This sample carries hundreds of thousands of clones, 80% to 90% of them seen once, and the ten largest clones take roughly 1.1%. The specimen sequenced was PBMCs or T cells enriched from blood (not recorded which). Receptor source: a young man who had recovered from COVID-19.

The CDR3 protein is CASSLATPGEQYF. CDR3 DNA: TGTGCCAGCAGCTTGGCCACCCCGGGGGAGCAGTACTTC. The chain joins TRBV5-4 to TRBJ2-7; tentatively, D is TRBD2 (5 bases). Between the trimmed V and J ends, which lost 0 bases and 7 bases, there was a span of 11 bases. CDR1 and CDR2 (germline): SGHNT, YYREEE (reference sequence). This CDR3 has 13 amino acids.

This chain connects TRBV6-5 to TRBJ1-2, with D perhaps matching TRBD1 (6 bases). The CDR3 extends over 13 amino acids. Trimming left V 6 bases short and J 6 bases short, with 14 bases between. The V gene's germline CDR1 is MNHEY and CDR2 SVGAGI. CDR3 bases: TGTGCCAGCAGCCCCCTATGGGGGCATGGCTACACCTTC. This translates into CASSPLWGHGYTF.

This clone was counted only a few times. The V call is TRBV24-1, the J call TRBJ1-2; unclear D gene. The CDR3 runs to 13 residues. The germline V gene has CDR1 KGHDR and CDR2 SFDVKD. With 5 bases removed from V and 8 bases from J, the gap between germline ends came to 14 bases. The CDR3 coding sequence is TGTGCCACCAGTGCGGCTTCCAGGCAGGGCTACACCTTC. This translates into CATSAASRQGYTF.

The chain couples TRBV5-5 to TRBJ1-2; D remains ambiguous. V lost 1 base and J lost 0, with 10 bases in between. This CDR3 contains 15 residues. Germline lookup yields CDR1 SGHKS and CDR2 YYEKEE (reference sequence). The CDR3 protein is CASSLSPGTNYGYTF. The DNA for the CDR3 is TGTGCCAGCAGCTTGTCTCCCGGGACTAACTATGGCTACACCTTC.

V gene TRBV7-2 combines with J gene TRBJ2-3; D gene unclear. V lost 2 bases and J lost 3, with 9 bases in between. CDR1 and CDR2 from the germline V gene are SGHTA and FQGNSA. CDR3 size: 14 residues. This chain's CDR3 is CASSLIQTTDTQYF. The CDR3 nucleotides read TGTGCCAGCAGCTTAATCCAGACTACAGATACGCAGTATTTT. Complete variable domain (other parts from reference TRBV7-2 and TRBJ2-3): GAGVSQSPSNKVTEKGKDVELRCDPISGHTALYWYRQSLGQGLEFLIYFQGNSAPDKSGLPSDRFSAERTGGSVSTLTIQRTQQEDSAVYLCASSLIQTTDTQYFGPGTRLTVL.

This chain joins TRBV5-1 and TRBJ2-5; D gene ambiguous. V lost 4 bases, J lost 2 bases, and 15 bases lay in between. The germline V gene encodes CDR1 SGHRS and CDR2 YFSETQ. The CDR3 has 15 amino acids. This CDR3 reads CASSPGGGLQETQYF. The CDR3 DNA reads as TGCGCCAGCAGCCCGGGTGGTGGGTTACAAGAGACCCAGTACTTC.